This T cell receptor (beta chain) was obtained from a study of shared clonotypes between healthy human individuals. After removal of 6 bases from V and 5 bases from J, the junction contained 4 bases not matched to a gene. CDR3 length equals 13 residues. Germline V gene sequence: CDR1 MDHEN, CDR2 SYDVKM. Overall study results and limits: The small donor group covered limited genetic and exposure diversity.

A note on this clone: The antigen remains undetermined. This CDR3 is also generated by other DNA sequences in the sample.

Only in-frame clones appear in the TCRdb table, and some are missing; sequencing was by immunoSEQ multiplex PCR. The sample lists over 2 million clones, 80% to 95% seen once, with approximately 0.41% in the top ten. The V call is TRBV28, the J call TRBJ2-5, with 9 bases fitting TRBD1. The TCR comes from a man aged 18 to 30 in good health. Some clones in this sample may be carry-over from other donors' samples. Specimen: naive CD4+ T cells from PBMCs. As for subset: CD45RA+ positively selected. CDR3 in DNA: TGTGCCAGCAGGACACAGGGGGCTGAGACCCAGTACTTC. Its translation is CASRTQGAETQYF.